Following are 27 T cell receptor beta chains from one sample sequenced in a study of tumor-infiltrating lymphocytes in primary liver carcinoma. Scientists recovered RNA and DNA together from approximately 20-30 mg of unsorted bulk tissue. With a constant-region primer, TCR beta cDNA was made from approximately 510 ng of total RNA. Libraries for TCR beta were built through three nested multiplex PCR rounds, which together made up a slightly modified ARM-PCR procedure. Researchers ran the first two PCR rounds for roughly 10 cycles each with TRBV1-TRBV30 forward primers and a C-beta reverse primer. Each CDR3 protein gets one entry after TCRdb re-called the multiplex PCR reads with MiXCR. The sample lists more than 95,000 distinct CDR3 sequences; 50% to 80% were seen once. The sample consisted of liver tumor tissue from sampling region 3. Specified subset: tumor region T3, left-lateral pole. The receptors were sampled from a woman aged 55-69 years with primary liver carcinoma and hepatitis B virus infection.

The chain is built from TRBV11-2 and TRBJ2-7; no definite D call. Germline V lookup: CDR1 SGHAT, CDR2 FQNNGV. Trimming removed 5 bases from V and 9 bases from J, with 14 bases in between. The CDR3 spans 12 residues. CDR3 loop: CASSQFGRAQYF. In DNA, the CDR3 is TGTGCCAGCAGCCAATTCGGACGGGCGCAGTACTTC.

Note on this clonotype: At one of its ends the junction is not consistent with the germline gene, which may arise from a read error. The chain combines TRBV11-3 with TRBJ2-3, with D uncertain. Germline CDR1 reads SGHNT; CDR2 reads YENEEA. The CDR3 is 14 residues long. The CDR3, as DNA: TGTGCCAGCGGCTTAAGGGCAATCACAGATACGCAGTATTTT. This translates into CASGLRAITDTQYF.

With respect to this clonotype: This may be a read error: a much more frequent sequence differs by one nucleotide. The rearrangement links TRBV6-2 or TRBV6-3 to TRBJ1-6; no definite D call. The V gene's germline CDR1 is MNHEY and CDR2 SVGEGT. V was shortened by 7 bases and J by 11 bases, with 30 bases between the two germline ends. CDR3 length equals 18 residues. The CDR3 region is CASTLSPNRRGSVAPLHF. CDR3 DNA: TGTGCCAGCACTTTATCCCCAAATCGACGGGGTAGTGTGGCACCCCTCCACTTT.

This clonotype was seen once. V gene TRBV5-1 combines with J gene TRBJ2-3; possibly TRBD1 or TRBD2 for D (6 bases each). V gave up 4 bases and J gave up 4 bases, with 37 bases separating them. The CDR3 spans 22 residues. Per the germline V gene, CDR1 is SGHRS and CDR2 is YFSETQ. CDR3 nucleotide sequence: TGCGCCAGCAGCAGCCACCTCGGTTGGAGCGGAGGGGGGATAATGGGTCCAGATACGCAGTATTTT. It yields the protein CASSSHLGWSGGGIMGPDTQYF.

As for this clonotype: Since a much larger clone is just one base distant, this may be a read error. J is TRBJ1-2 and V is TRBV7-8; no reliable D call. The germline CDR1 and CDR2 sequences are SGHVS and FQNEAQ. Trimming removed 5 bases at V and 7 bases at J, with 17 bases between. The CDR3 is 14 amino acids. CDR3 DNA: TGTGCCAGCAGCCCGACGTGGGAGGCGGGTGGCTACACCTTC. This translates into CASSPTWEAGGYTF. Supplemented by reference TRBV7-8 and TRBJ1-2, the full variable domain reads GAGVSQSPRYKVAKRGQDVALRCDPISGHVSLFWYQQALGQGPEFLTYFQNEAQLDKSGLPSDRFFAERPEGSVSTLKIQRTQQEDSAVYLCASSPTWEAGGYTFGSGTRLTVV.

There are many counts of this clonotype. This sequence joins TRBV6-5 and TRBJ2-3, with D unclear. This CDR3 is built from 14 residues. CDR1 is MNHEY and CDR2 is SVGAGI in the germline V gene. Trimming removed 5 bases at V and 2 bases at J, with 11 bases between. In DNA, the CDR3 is TGTGCCAGCAGTCTCCTCGGTCCCACAGATACGCAGTATTTT. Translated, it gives CASSLLGPTDTQYF.

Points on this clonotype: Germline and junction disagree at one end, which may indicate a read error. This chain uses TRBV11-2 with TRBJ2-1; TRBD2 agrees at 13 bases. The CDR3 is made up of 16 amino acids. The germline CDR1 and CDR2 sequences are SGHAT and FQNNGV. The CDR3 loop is CANSLVGLAGLSEEFF. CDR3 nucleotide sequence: TGTGCCAACAGCTTAGTGGGACTAGCGGGACTGAGTGAGGAGTTCTTC.

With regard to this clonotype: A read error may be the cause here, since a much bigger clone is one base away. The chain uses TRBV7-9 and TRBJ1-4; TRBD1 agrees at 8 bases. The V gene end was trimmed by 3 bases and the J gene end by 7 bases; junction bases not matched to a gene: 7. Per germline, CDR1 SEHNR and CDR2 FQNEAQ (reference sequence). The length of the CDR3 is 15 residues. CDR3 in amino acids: CASSFQGAVCEKLFF. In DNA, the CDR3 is TGTGCCAGCAGCTTCCAGGGGGCGGTCTGTGAAAAACTGTTTTTT.

The CDR3 region has the DNA TGTGCCAGCAGTACCGAGACAGAGTTGACTGAAGCTTTCTTT. Translated: CASSTETELTEAFF. The chain is built from TRBV6-5 and TRBJ1-1, with a possible D match to TRBD1 (5 bases). Germline V gene sequence: CDR1 MNHEY, CDR2 SVGAGI. Trimming stripped 5 bases from V and 5 bases from J, with 15 bases between. CDR3 length: 14 amino acids.

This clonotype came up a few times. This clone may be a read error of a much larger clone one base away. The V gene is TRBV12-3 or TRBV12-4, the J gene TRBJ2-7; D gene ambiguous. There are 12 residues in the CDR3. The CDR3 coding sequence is TGTGCCAGCAGTCTCAGAACCTACGAGCAGCACTTC. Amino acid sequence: CASSLRTYEQHF.

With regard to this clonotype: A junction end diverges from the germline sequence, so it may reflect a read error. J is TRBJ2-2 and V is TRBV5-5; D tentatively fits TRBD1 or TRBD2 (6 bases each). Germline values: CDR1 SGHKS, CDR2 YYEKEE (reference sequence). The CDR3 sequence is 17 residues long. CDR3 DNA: TGTGCCAGCAGTCCCCCCGGGGGCCCATCGAACACCGGGGAGCCGTTTTTT. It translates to CASSPPGGPSNTGEPFF.

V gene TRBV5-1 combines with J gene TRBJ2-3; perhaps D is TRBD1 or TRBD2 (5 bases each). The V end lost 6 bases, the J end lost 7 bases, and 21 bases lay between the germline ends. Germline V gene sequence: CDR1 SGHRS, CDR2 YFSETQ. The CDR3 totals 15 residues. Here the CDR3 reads CASNINSVRGYTQYF. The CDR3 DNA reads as TGCGCCAGCAACATCAATAGCGTGAGGGGTTATACGCAGTATTTT.

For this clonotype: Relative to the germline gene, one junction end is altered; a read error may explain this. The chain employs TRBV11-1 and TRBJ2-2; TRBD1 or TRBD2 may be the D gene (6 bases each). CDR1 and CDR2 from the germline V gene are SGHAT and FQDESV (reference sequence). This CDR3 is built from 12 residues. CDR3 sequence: CASSPLAGELLF. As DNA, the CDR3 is TGTGCCAGCAGCCCACTAGCAGGGGAGCTGCTTTTT.

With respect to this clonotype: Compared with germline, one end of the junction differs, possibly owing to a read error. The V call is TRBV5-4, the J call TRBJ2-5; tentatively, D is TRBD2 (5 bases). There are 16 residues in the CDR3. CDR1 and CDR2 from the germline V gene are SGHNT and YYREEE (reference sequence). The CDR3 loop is CTSSLVWDSAQETQYF. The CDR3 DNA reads TGTACCAGCAGCTTGGTCTGGGATAGCGCCCAAGAGACCCAGTACTTC.

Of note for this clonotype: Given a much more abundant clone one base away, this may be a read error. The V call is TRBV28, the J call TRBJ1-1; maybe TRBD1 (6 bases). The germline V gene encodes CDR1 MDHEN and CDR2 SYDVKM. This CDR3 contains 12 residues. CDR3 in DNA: TGTGCCCTGGGGGGACAAGTTCTGGAAGCTTCCTTT. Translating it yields CALGGQVLEASF.

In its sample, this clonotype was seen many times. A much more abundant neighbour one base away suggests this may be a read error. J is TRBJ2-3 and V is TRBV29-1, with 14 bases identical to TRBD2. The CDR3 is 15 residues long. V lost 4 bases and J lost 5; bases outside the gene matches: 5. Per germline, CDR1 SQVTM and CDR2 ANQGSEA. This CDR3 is CSVGGLAGVEDTQYF. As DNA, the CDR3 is TGCAGCGTTGGGGGACTAGCGGGAGTAGAAGATACGCAGTATTTT.

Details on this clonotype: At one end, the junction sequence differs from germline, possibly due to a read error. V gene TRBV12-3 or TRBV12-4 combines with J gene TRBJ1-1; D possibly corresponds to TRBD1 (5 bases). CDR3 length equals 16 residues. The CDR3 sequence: CASSLPGGASNTEAFF. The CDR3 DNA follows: TGTGCCAGCAGTTTACCGGGGGGTGCGTCTAACACTGAAGCTTTCTTC.

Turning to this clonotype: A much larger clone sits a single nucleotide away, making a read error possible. CDR3 residues: CAWAPGTDMQYF. The CDR3 DNA reads as TGTGCCTGGGCCCCCGGCACAGATATGCAGTATTTT. The chain carries TRBV30 and TRBJ2-3; unclear D gene. The CDR3 covers 12 residues. Germline V lookup: CDR1 GTSNPN, CDR2 SVGIG (reference sequence).

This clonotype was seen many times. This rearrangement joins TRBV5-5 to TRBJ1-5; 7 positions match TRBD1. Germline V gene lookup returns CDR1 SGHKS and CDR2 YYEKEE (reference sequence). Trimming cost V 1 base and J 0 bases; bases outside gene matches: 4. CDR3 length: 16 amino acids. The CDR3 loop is CASSLTGALSNQPQHF. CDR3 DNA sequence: TGTGCCAGCAGCTTGACAGGGGCTCTTAGCAATCAGCCCCAGCATTTT.

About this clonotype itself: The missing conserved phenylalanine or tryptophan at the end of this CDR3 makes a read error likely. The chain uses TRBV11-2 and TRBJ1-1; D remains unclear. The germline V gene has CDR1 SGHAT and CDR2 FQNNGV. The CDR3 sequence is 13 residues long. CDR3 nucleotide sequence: TGTACCAGCAGCTCACCCCCAAGTACTGAAGCTTTCTCT. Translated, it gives CTSSSPPSTEAFS.

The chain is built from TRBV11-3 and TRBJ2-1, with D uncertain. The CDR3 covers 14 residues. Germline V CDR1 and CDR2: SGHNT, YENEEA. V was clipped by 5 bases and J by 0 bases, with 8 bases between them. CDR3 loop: CASSVQDSYNEQFF. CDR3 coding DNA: TGTGCCAGCAGCGTTCAGGACTCCTACAATGAGCAGTTCTTC.

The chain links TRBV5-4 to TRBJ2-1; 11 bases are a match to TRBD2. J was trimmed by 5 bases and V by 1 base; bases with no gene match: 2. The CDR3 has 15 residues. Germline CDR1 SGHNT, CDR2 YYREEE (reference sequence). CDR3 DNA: TGTGCCAGCAGCTTGTCGGGACTAGCGGACAATGAGCAGTTCTTC. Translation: CASSLSGLADNEQFF.

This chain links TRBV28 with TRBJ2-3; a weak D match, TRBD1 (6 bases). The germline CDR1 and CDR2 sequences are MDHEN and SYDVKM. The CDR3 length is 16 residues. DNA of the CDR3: TGTGTCTCGCACCCGGGACATAGGTGGGGCACAGATACGCAGTATTTT. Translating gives CVSHPGHRWGTDTQYF.

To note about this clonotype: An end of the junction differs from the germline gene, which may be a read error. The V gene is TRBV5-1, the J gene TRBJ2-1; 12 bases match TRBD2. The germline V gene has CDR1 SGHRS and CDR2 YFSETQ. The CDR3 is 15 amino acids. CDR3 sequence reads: CASSSSGRVYNEQLF. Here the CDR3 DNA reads TGCGCCAGCAGCTCTAGCGGGAGGGTCTACAATGAGCAGTTATTC.

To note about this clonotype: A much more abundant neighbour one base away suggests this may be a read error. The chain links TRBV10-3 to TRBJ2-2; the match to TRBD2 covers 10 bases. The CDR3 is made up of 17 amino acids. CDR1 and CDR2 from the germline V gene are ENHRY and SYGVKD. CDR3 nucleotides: TGTGCCATCAGTGAAACCTCTAGCGGGAGAAAGACCGGGGAGCTGTCTTTT. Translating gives CAISETSSGRKTGELSF.

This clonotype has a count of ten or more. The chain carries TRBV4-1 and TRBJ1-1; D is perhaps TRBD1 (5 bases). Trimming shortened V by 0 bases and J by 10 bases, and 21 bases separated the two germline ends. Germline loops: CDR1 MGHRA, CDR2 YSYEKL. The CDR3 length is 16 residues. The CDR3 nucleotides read TGCGCCAGCAGCCAAGAGGCTCGGGGGGTCTACTCTGGAGCTTTCTTT. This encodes CASSQEARGVYSGAFF.

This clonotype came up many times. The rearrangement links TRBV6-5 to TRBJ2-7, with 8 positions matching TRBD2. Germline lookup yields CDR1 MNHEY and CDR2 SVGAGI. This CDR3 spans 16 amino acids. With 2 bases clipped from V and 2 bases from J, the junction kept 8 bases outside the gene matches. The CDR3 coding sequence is TGTGCCAGCAGTTACCAACCGGTAGCGGGACCCTACGAGCAGTACTTC. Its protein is CASSYQPVAGPYEQYF.